This TCR beta chain came from a study of T cell repertoires in cytomegalovirus infection (dated by TCRdb to between 2019 and 2020). Turning to the overall study: Donor HLA type was relevant to the analysis, as public TCR beta signatures indicated carriage of CMV infection together with the matching HLA type. What the work shows at the level of the full study, not this receptor alone: In both this cohort and an independent roughly 400-donor cohort, the cumulative frequency of public TCR beta family members distinguished carriers of CMV infection plus the relevant HLA type. The ex vivo response was dominated by HLA-C-restricted CMV-specific TCR beta clonotypes, and the single most frequent clonotype in two of eight donors was supplied by these HLA-C-restricted clonotypes.

This clonotype was counted at least ten times. The target of this receptor is not known. Qualities for individual bases were not recorded, and no much larger clone is one base off. Reads for this sample came from an Illumina HiSeq 1500. Clones were called with MiXCR by TCRdb after fastp trimmed the public reads at Q25, and only in-frame beta chains were retained. Rows are combined by CDR3 protein, so each entry shows the most common genes and DNA. This sample comprises 290,000 or so distinct CDR3 sequences, around 9.6% of them detected only once. Around 2.4% of the sample rests with the top ten. Trimming takes 4 bases from V and 1 base from J, and the germline ends sit 11 bases apart. From the germline V gene, CDR1 is SGHRS and CDR2 is YFSETQ. The CDR3 sequence holds 14 residues, the cysteine and phenylalanine included. Solely the CDR3 DNA is kept, with 42 bases framed from the first base.

The source material was PBMCs. The sequence links TRBV5-1 to TRBJ1-1, with an unclear D gene assignment. This TCR derives from a human donor in good health (CMV status not recorded). Some clones in this sample may be carry-over from other donors' samples. The CDR3 corresponds to CASSGLDGNTEAFF. The DNA sequence reads TGCGCCAGCAGCGGGCTGGACGGGAACACTGAAGCTTTCTTT.